The T cell receptor (beta chain) described here comes from a study of blood T cells in healthy people across ages. Study-wide points: A strong correlation was seen between TCR beta diversity and naive T cell percentage. No conclusive comparison of naive versus antigen-experienced cells was possible with unsorted PBMCs.

The use of a sample-barcoded 5' primer and a J-beta primer mix characterized a second PCR of roughly 6 to 12 cycles. TCRdb used MiXCR to reprocess the 5' RACE reads, holding one entry per CDR3 protein. Of more than 650,000 distinct CDR3 sequences in the sample, around 25% were seen once. The table lists this clonotype with a count of one. As yet, its antigen is unknown. One end of the junction fails to match germline, which may point to a read error. Germline V gene data show CDR1 as MDHEN and CDR2 as SYDVKM. The CDR3 length is 15 residues. This sample was also put to use in a study of T cells of mothers and their children. This second study says: With unrelated pairs as the comparison, related mother-child pairs had a slightly higher overlap that was not significant.

This sequence joins TRBV28 and TRBJ1-2; TRBD1 is a possible D gene (6 bases). What was sequenced was blood. This receptor was obtained from a boy aged 5-17 years in good health. CDR3 protein: CAGSLVTQGYNGYTF. The DNA of the CDR3 is TGTGCCGGCAGTTTAGTCACACAGGGCTACAATGGCTACACCTTC.